The next 5 T cell receptor beta chains were all read from a single sample in a study of vaccination and CD4 T cells after COVID-19. Cultured CD4+ T-cell DNA underwent Oncomine TCR Beta short-read sequencing. TCRdb processed the PCR reads anew with MiXCR; each CDR3 protein has one entry. This sample has over 7,000 distinct CDR3 sequences, with roughly 58% found just once. Antigens for these TCRs are unknown. Stated treatment: roughly 10-day PBMC culture with coronavirus spike peptide pools or control peptides (ViraFEST assay). Sequenced material: cultured CD4+ T cells from blood, taken after SARS-CoV-2 vaccination. The receptors here all came from a human donor with COVID-19.

The chain uses TRBV15 and TRBJ2-4; 7 bases are a match to TRBD1. Germline CDR1 LNHNV, CDR2 YYDKDF (reference sequence). The J segment lost 8 bases and the V segment lost 3 bases, leaving 10 bases of the junction unmatched. The CDR3 totals 15 residues. CDR3 coding DNA: TGTGCCACCAGCAGGGACAGGCGCGAGAGGGACATTCAGTACTTC. Translating it yields CATSRDRRERDIQYF.

This clonotype was picked up a small number of times. The gene calls are TRBV19 and TRBJ1-1, with a weak D call TRBD1 (5 bases). From germline, CDR1 is LNHDA and CDR2 SQIVND (reference sequence). With 3 bases removed from V and 11 bases from J, the gap between germline ends came to 13 bases. The CDR3 has 12 residues. CDR3 loop: CASSIGAGGAFF. In DNA form, the CDR3 reads TGTGCCAGTAGTATTGGGGCGGGCGGCGCTTTCTTT.

This clonotype was seen a few times. The chain is built from TRBV7-9 and TRBJ1-1, with unresolved D. V lost 5 bases and J 3 bases, leaving 10 bases between the germline ends. Germline loops: CDR1 SEHNR, CDR2 FQNEAQ (reference sequence). The CDR3 runs 13 residues. CDR3 loop: CASSQLTYTEAFF. The CDR3 nucleotides are TGTGCCAGCAGCCAGCTAACATACACTGAAGCTTTCTTT.

This clonotype occurred a few times. The chain recombines TRBV7-9 with TRBJ1-2; 9 positions match TRBD1. The CDR3 extends over 15 amino acids. The V and J ends lost 3 bases and 8 bases, in that order; junction bases with no gene match: 10. CDR1 and CDR2 (germline): SEHNR, FQNEAQ (reference sequence). CDR3 nucleotides: TGTGCCAGCAGCTTCGCGACAGGGGGATGGTTAGGCTACACCTTC. As protein: CASSFATGGWLGYTF.

J is TRBJ1-5 and V is TRBV6-1; 7 positions agree with TRBD1. Germline trimming cut 2 bases from V and 3 bases from J; bases unmatched to any gene: 7. The V gene's germline CDR1 is MNHNS and CDR2 SASEGT. There are 16 residues in the CDR3. CDR3 loop: CASSELTGTVNQPQHF. The CDR3 DNA reads as TGTGCCAGCAGTGAATTGACGGGGACAGTCAATCAGCCCCAGCATTTT.